This T cell receptor (beta chain) is from a study of shared clonotypes between healthy human individuals (dated by TCRdb to the early 2020s). Regarding the study in general: The cohort comprised a couple of women and a few men aged 18 to 49 years. Between about 0.9 and 8.9 billion PBMCs per donor were obtained by leukapheresis. Libraries were prepared and TCR repertoires were sequenced by different laboratories using diverse techniques, in order to increase sequencing depth and limit assay-specific biases. Blood TCR repertoires of 5 or 6 healthy adults were deeply sequenced to estimate repertoire size and the extent of clonotype sharing between individuals. Broader findings and caveats from the paper: The small number of donors limited the genetic and exposure-history diversity represented. Based on pairwise subsampling, the degree of clonotype sharing among donors was expected to be affected by sequencing depth. Only blood was sampled, and tissue TCR repertoires likely differ from those in blood.

The donors were healthy, HIV-negative adults who had no recently reported acute infections or vaccinations. Only Caucasian adults living in Nashville, Tennessee, USA were represented among the donors. For unsorted samples, 75 million to 100 million PBMCs were counted and genomic DNA was extracted with the QIAamp DNA Blood Mini kit. Blood was collected by leukapheresis, and PBMCs were isolated by Ficoll-Histopaque density gradient centrifugation and then cryopreserved in liquid nitrogen vapor phase. As to this clone: No cognate antigen has been identified for it. The sample holds no much larger clone one base away, and base qualities are not on file.

Based on the germline V gene (reference sequence), the CDR1 and CDR2 sequences are MNHNY and SVGAGI. V sheds 5 bases and J sheds 4 bases, leaving 11 bases between their ends. The CDR3 sequence holds 13 residues, the cysteine and phenylalanine included. Only the CDR3 portion is preserved as DNA: 39 bases, with reading frame beginning at the first base. TCR CDR3 regions were amplified from genomic DNA by multiplex PCR using the deep immunoSEQ assay. Extracted genomic DNA from each cell subset was distributed evenly across all wells of several immunoSEQ 96-well plates, and each plate was treated as a replicate. For unsorted PBMC, each replicate PCR was loaded with approximately 300 ng genomic DNA, equivalent to about 30,000 T cell genomes. Genomic DNA from unsorted PBMC was sequenced over ten immunoSEQ deep assay plates. Purified libraries were measured with a Qubit 3.0 fluorometer, size-checked on a Bioanalyzer 2100, and measured again with the KAPA Library Quantification kit. Each immunoSEQ 96-well plate was sequenced on its own single-read 150-cycle Illumina NextSeq 550 flow cell. The published analysis was carried out like this. Because the immunoSEQ output held only junctional sequences and lacked quality scores, the filtering could not match the filtering applied to full-length reads. To assign V/J genes and CDR3, sequences were annotated using PyIR, a Python wrapper for IgBLAST v1.9, with IMGT germline references. Reads were filtered out if the reads had weak V/J assignments (E-value above 1e-6), no CDR3, stop codons, out-of-frame junctions, or ambiguous translated residues. A V3J clonotype was defined by an identical inferred V gene, J gene, and CDR3 amino acid sequence. Percentage overlap between repertoires was calculated by dividing the number of shared unique clonotypes by the size of the smaller repertoire. Richness of each repertoire was evaluated using RTK rarefaction, the Chao1 estimator, and Recon v2.1 estimates of unobserved clonotypes. TCRdb carries this immuneACCESS record with in-frame sequences only. Its versions omit some clonotypes, under half of them owing to an unresolved V gene in the studies checked, with the rest unexplained. D and trimming come from the DNA, and the V and J calls and clone size come from that table. This sample gives a few hundred thousand clones in total; roughly four fifths of them show up just once. The top ten constitute approximately 12% of the sample.

The TCR sequence derives from a woman aged 40 to 49 in good health. Some clones in this sample may be carry-over from other donors' samples. The chain was built from TRBV6-6 and TRBJ1-1, with a weak D call of TRBD1 (6 bases match). Sequencing was done on a sample of PBMCs. At the DNA level, the sequence is TGTGCCAGCAGTACAGGGATCGGCACTGAAGCTTTCTTT. It specifies CASSTGIGTEAFF.